Reported below is one TCR beta chain. TCRdb re-analysed the RT-PCR reads in MiXCR, keeping a single row per CDR3 protein. The sample yields 200,000 to 300,000 distinct CDR3 sequences, 9.5% to 15% seen once. Trimming shortened V by 8 bases and J by 5 bases, and 16 bases separated the two germline ends. The CDR3 sequence is 14 residues long. The data were obtained in a study of response to subunit inactivated influenza vaccine. The chain recombines TRBV12-3 or TRBV12-4 with TRBJ2-1, with D perhaps being TRBD1 or TRBD2 (6 bases each). This TCR was sampled from a man aged 45-65 years who received an inactivated influenza vaccine. The sequences come from non-naive T cells sorted from PBMCs, collected approximately 15 days before vaccination. The chain's CDR3 is CASWSGGPHNEQFF. CDR3 bases: TGTGCCAGCTGGTCCGGGGGCCCTCACAATGAGCAGTTCTTC.